This TCR beta chain was observed in a study of T cell responses to AZD1222 COVID-19 vaccine. Study background: Doses given second, at about 4 or about 12 weeks, were pooled.

Sequenced by immunoSEQ multiplex PCR; TCRdb stores in-frame clones only, minus some. The sample lists about 150,000 clones; 75% to 95% were seen once. General study findings and limits: Sampled repertoires all dated from after the peak T cell response.

As to this clone: Its target is not known.

This TCR came from an adult in good health. Sequenced material: peripheral blood, taken on day 0 of AZD1222 vaccination.

The CDR3 DNA sequence: TGTGCCAGCAGCCAGACGCTCTACAGGGAGCAGTTCTTC. Translating it yields CASSQTLYREQFF. This chain connects TRBV7-2 to TRBJ2-1; a possible D gene is TRBD1 (5 bases). Trimming removed 5 bases at V and 10 bases at J, with 15 bases between. Germline-derived CDR1 and CDR2 are SGHTA and FQGNSA. This CDR3 is built from 13 residues.